Following are 23 T cell receptor beta chains from one sample sequenced in a study of blood T cell repertoires in COVID-19. Profiled with immunoSEQ multiplex PCR; TCRdb holds only in-frame clones, not every one. Of about 140,000 clones in the sample, roughly 90% were seen once. The sequencing sample was made of peripheral blood. The receptors come from a man in his sixties or seventies with acute or convalescent COVID-19.

This sequence joins TRBV10-1 and TRBJ2-7; TRBD2 agrees at 7 bases. The V segment lost 2 bases and the J segment 2 bases; nucleotides outside the gene matches: 0. Germline V gene sequence: CDR1 WNHNN, CDR2 SYGVQD (reference sequence). This CDR3 spans 13 amino acids. The CDR3 coding sequence is TGCGCCAGCAGTGAGGGGGGGGCCTACGAGCAGTACTTC. Translating it yields CASSEGGAYEQYF.

The chain carries TRBV5-1 and TRBJ2-1; 7 bases fit TRBD2. V gave up 5 bases and J gave up 7 bases; unmatched junction bases: 9. CDR3 length: 14 amino acids. The germline V gene encodes CDR1 SGHRS and CDR2 YFSETQ. The DNA for the CDR3 is TGCGCCAGCAGGCGGAGCGGGACCCAGAATGAGCAGTTCTTC. Its translation: CASRRSGTQNEQFF.

The genes are TRBV5-1 and TRBJ2-1; a possible D gene is TRBD2 (5 bases). The germline gives CDR1 SGHRS, CDR2 YFSETQ. The CDR3 length is 15 residues. Between the trimmed V and J ends, which lost 5 bases and 10 bases, there was a span of 22 bases. The CDR3 nucleotides read TGCGCCAGCAGTTTTTCGGGGTCCGCTCTTCTCGAGCAGTTCTTC. It yields the protein CASSFSGSALLEQFF.

The genes are TRBV11-2 and TRBJ1-1; tentatively, D is TRBD1 (6 bases). CDR3 size: 14 residues. The germline CDR1 and CDR2 sequences are SGHAT and FQNNGV. The V and J ends lost 3 bases and 6 bases respectively, with 14 bases between them. CDR3: CASSFTTGSAEAFF. The CDR3, as DNA: TGTGCCAGCAGCTTCACGACAGGATCGGCTGAAGCTTTCTTT.

The J gene is TRBJ1-3, the V gene TRBV20-1; maybe TRBD1 (6 bases). The V end was cut by 3 bases, the J end by 2 bases, with 8 bases between. Germline V CDR1 and CDR2: DFQATT, SNEGSKA (reference sequence). The CDR3 is made up of 13 amino acids. The CDR3 protein is CSASRQAGNTIYF. In nucleotides, the CDR3 is TGCAGTGCTAGTCGACAGGCTGGAAACACCATATATTTT.

About this clone itself: The junction departs from germline at one end; a sequencing error may be responsible. The chain carries TRBV6-5 and TRBJ1-1; D gene ambiguous. CDR1 is MNHEY, CDR2 SVGAGI, per germline. CDR3 length: 14 amino acids. The CDR3 sequence is CASSYLRENPEAFF. The CDR3 coding sequence is TGTGCCAGCAGCTACCTACGGGAGAACCCTGAAGCTTTCTTT.

J is TRBJ1-5 and V is TRBV27, with TRBD1 matching over 8 bases. The CDR3 consists of 19 residues. The V segment lost 9 bases and the J segment 3 bases; nucleotides outside the gene matches: 22. The germline gives CDR1 MNHEY, CDR2 SMNVEV (reference sequence). The CDR3 DNA reads TGTGCCAGTTACCCCCCCGAACAGGGGGTCGGGAAGGACAATCAGCCCCAGCATTTT. This translates into CASYPPEQGVGKDNQPQHF.

The chain combines TRBV18 with TRBJ2-1, with D possibly matching TRBD1 (5 bases). Germline V lookup: CDR1 KGHSH, CDR2 LQKENI. This CDR3 has 17 residues. Trimming pared 0 bases from V and 2 bases from J, leaving 14 bases between. Written as DNA, the CDR3 is TGTGCCAGCTCACCACCGTCGGCCCAGGGTACCTACAATGAGCAGTTCTTC. Translation gives CASSPPSAQGTYNEQFF.

The CDR3 sequence is CATDRQGDGEQFF. For the CDR3, the DNA is TGTGCCACCGATAGACAGGGGGATGGTGAGCAGTTCTTC. The rearrangement links TRBV10-3 to TRBJ2-1, with 9 positions matching TRBD1. With V trimmed by 10 bases and J by 9 bases, 10 bases remained unmatched. The CDR3 has 13 residues. Looked up from germline, CDR1 is ENHRY and CDR2 is SYGVKD.

This chain uses TRBV6-6 with TRBJ1-1; 7 positions match TRBD1. The CDR3 runs to 16 residues. Germline values: CDR1 MNHNY, CDR2 SVGAGI (reference sequence). The junction had 10 bases not matched to a gene; V was cut back by 6 bases and J by 0 bases. CDR3 sequence (DNA): TGTGCCAGCAGGGATACAGGGGTGTTTCTGAACACTGAAGCTTTCTTT. It encodes CASRDTGVFLNTEAFF.

The rearrangement joins TRBV7-8 to TRBJ2-3, with unresolved D. Trimming took off 5 bases at V and 0 bases at J, with 15 bases between the two ends. Germline CDR1 reads SGHVS; CDR2 reads FQNEAQ. The CDR3 has 16 residues. The CDR3 bases are TGTGCCAGCAGCCCAACCCGCGGTTTGAGCACAGATACGCAGTATTTT. As protein: CASSPTRGLSTDTQYF.

The chain employs TRBV7-8 and TRBJ1-4, with D possibly TRBD1 on 5 matching bases. CDR1 and CDR2 (germline): SGHVS, FQNEAQ. The CDR3 runs 14 residues. Trimming stripped 1 base from V and 8 bases from J, with 11 bases between. The CDR3: CASSLGQGGEKLFF. CDR3 nucleotides: TGTGCCAGCAGCTTAGGGCAGGGTGGGGAAAAACTGTTTTTT.

This chain links TRBV7-2 with TRBJ1-5; 8 nucleotides match TRBD1. This CDR3 spans 16 amino acids. Germline V CDR1 and CDR2: SGHTA, FQGNSA. The trim removed 5 bases at V and 7 bases at J, leaving 13 bases unmatched. CDR3 bases: TGTGCCAGCAGCCCGTCCCTTGGACAGGGAGAACAGCCCCAGCATTTT. As protein: CASSPSLGQGEQPQHF.

This chain uses TRBV7-9 with TRBJ1-2; weak D call: TRBD1 (6 bases). Germline values: CDR1 SEHNR, CDR2 FQNEAQ (reference sequence). This CDR3 contains 13 residues. Trimming pared 6 bases from V and 7 bases from J, leaving 15 bases between. For the CDR3, the DNA is TGTGCCAGCAGTCCCGGGGGGCGCAGTGGCTACACCTTC. This sequence encodes CASSPGGRSGYTF.

The chain is built from TRBV11-2 and TRBJ1-1; D is uncertain. The CDR3 has 14 amino acids. V was cut by 5 bases and J by 0 bases, with 10 bases left in between. Germline assignment: CDR1 SGHAT and CDR2 FQNNGV. Here the CDR3 DNA reads TGTGCCAGCAGCGCTATCCGGTTGAACACTGAAGCTTTCTTT. Protein sequence: CASSAIRLNTEAFF. The full variable domain, completed using reference TRBV11-2 and TRBJ1-1, is EAGVAQSPRYKIIEKRQSVAFWCNPISGHATLYWYQQILGQGPKLLIQFQNNGVVDDSQLPKDRFSAERLKGVDSTLKIQPAKLEDSAVYLCASSAIRLNTEAFFGQGTRLTVV.

The chain joins TRBV6-5 to TRBJ1-2; tentative D call: TRBD1 (6 bases). Germline CDR1 is MNHEY and CDR2 is SVGAGI. Trimming cost V 8 bases and J 5 bases, with 15 bases left between them. The CDR3 sequence is 13 residues long. The DNA of the CDR3 is TGTGCCAGCTTACTACAGGGTTGGTATGGCTACACCTTC. It translates to CASLLQGWYGYTF.

This clone was recorded once. The CDR3 spells CASSVEAGGETQYF. The CDR3 bases are TGTGCCAGCAGTGTAGAGGCTGGTGGGGAGACCCAGTACTTC. This chain joins TRBV25-1 and TRBJ2-5, with D hard to call. CDR3 size: 14 residues. With 4 bases removed from V and 5 bases from J, the gap between germline ends came to 14 bases. CDR1 is MGHDK and CDR2 is SYGVNS in the germline V gene.

This clone appeared a single time. The CDR3 reads CASSSGRGADTQYF. CDR3 nucleotide sequence: TGTGCCAGCAGCTCGGGGCGCGGGGCAGATACGCAGTATTTT. The chain employs TRBV11-1 and TRBJ2-3; a weak D match, TRBD2 (6 bases). This CDR3 is 14 amino acids long. Trimming cost V 4 bases and J 4 bases, with 12 bases left between them. The germline gives CDR1 SGHAT, CDR2 FQDESV (reference sequence).

The chain recombines TRBV3-1 (or the pseudogene TRBV3-2) with TRBJ1-4; 9 bases map to TRBD1. The CDR3 spans 17 residues. The J segment lost 7 bases and the V segment lost 0 bases, leaving 9 bases of the junction unmatched. The germline gives CDR1 LGHDT, CDR2 YNNKEL (reference sequence). CDR3 region: CASSQENPGTGREKLFF. CDR3 in DNA: TGTGCCAGCAGCCAAGAGAACCCGGGGACAGGGCGTGAAAAACTGTTTTTT.

V gene TRBV12-3 or TRBV12-4 combines with J gene TRBJ1-1; D unresolved. V was shortened by 3 bases and J by 3 bases, with 8 bases between the two germline ends. The CDR3 contains 13 residues. DNA of the CDR3: TGTGCCAGCAGTTTTTTCCGGGACACTGAAGCTTTCTTT. The encoded protein is CASSFFRDTEAFF.

This clone was seen only once. The chain joins TRBV2 to TRBJ1-2, with D unresolved. Trimming removed 4 bases from V and 1 base from J, with 10 bases in between. The CDR3 is 14 residues long. CDR1 and CDR2 (germline): SNHLY, FYNNEI. As DNA, the CDR3 is TGTGCCAGCAGTGGACTACAGCTTAACTATGGCTACACCTTC. Translating it yields CASSGLQLNYGYTF.

This clone was recorded once. This sequence joins TRBV18 and TRBJ2-5; TRBD1 is a possible D gene (5 bases). Trimming cost V 1 base and J 6 bases, with 12 bases left between them. Germline V gene sequence: CDR1 KGHSH, CDR2 LQKENI. The CDR3 spans 14 residues. CDR3 in DNA: TGTGCCAGCTCACCACGCAGGGCCGGAAAGACCCAGTACTTC. It codes for CASSPRRAGKTQYF. Variable domain in full (rest from reference TRBV18 and TRBJ2-5): NAGVMQNPRHLVRRRGQEARLRCSPMKGHSHVYWYRQLPEEGLKFMVYLQKENIIDESGMPKERFSAEFPKEGPSILRIQQVVRGDSAAYFCASSPRRAGKTQYFGPGTRLLVL.

This clone was observed many times. V gene TRBV3-1 (or the pseudogene TRBV3-2) combines with J gene TRBJ1-1, with 7 bases matching TRBD1. This CDR3 comprises 14 residues. The ends lost 4 bases at V and 1 base at J; junction bases unmatched: 3. Per germline, CDR1 LGHDT and CDR2 YNNKEL (reference sequence). The CDR3 here is CASSRDSSNTEAFF. CDR3 sequence (DNA): TGTGCCAGCAGCCGGGACAGTTCGAACACTGAAGCTTTCTTT.